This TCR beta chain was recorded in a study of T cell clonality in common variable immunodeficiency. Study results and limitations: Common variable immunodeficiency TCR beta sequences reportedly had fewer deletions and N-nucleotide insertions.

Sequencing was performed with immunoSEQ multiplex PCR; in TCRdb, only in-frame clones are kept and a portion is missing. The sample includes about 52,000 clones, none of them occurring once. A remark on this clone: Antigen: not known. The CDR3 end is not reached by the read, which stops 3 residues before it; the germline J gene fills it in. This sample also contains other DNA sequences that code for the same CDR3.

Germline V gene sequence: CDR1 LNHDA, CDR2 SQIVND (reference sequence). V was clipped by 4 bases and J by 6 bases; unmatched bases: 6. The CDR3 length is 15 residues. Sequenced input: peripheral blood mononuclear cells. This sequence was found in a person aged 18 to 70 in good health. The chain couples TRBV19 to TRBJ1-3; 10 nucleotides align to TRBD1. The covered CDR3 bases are TGTGCCAGTAGTAGGGGACAGGGGAACGAAAACACC. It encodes CASSRGQGNENT. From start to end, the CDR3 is CASSRGQGNENTIYF.